A selection of T cell receptor beta chains follows, all from one sample in a study of blood T cells in healthy people across ages. TCRdb re-derived calls from the 5' RACE reads in MiXCR, one entry per CDR3 protein. The sample has more than 700,000 distinct CDR3 sequences; roughly 50% are singletons. The specimen was blood. The source is a man older than 75 in good health. The CDR3 runs from the conserved cysteine through the conserved F or W. A D gene is named only where the DNA matches it firmly. Some rows mark clone size as missing; the rest say once, few, many or name a class of expanded clone.

d_call | j_call | clone_size | v_call | cdr3_nt | cdr3_aa
TRBD2 | TRBJ2-3 | - | TRBV9 | TGTGCCAGCAGCGTCGGGACTAGCGGGAGGGCAGATACGCAGTATTTT | CASSVGTSGRADTQYF
- | TRBJ1-1 | - | TRBV20-1 | TGCAGTGCTGCCACTGCCACTGAAGCTTTCTTT | CSAATATEAFF
- | TRBJ2-5 | - | TRBV5-1 | TGCGCCAGCAGCCAACCCACCGTAGCGGTCCCCGGGACGGAGACCCTGTACTTC | CASSQPTVAVPGTETLYF
TRBD1 | TRBJ1-2 | - | TRBV14 | TGTGCCAGCAGCCAAGGACAGGGGGCTAGTGGCTACACCTTC | CASSQGQGASGYTF
TRBD1 | TRBJ2-1 | - | TRBV11-2 | TGTGCCAGCAGCCCTCGGGCAGGGGGTCGTCTCAATGAGCAGTTCTTC | CASSPRAGGRLNEQFF
- | TRBJ2-7 | once | TRBV18 | TGTGCCAGCTCACCGGTGAGGGGGAGTGGCTACGAGCAGTACTTC | CASSPVRGSGYEQYF
- | TRBJ2-1 | once | TRBV20-1 | TGCAGTCCCCACCGGGATGGGGGCAATGAGCAGTTCTTC | CSPHRDGGNEQFF
- | TRBJ2-6 | few | TRBV7-2 | TGTGCCAGCAGCCCCTCCAGGGTAGGGGCCAACGTCCTGACTTTC | CASSPSRVGANVLTF
TRBD2 | TRBJ2-3 | - | TRBV12-3/TRBV12-4 | TGTGCCAGCAGCCAAAGCGGGAGCCGCACAGATACGCAGTATTTT | CASSQSGSRTDTQYF
TRBD2 | TRBJ2-5 | - | TRBV28 | TGTGCCAGCAGTTCCTCCATAGCGGGAGGGTTCGAGACCCAGTACTTC | CASSSSIAGGFETQYF
TRBD2 | TRBJ2-6 | few | TRBV6-1 | TGTGCCAGCAGTGAACCCGGGACTAGCGGGTTTAGCTCTGGGGCCAACGTCCTGACTTTC | CASSEPGTSGFSSGANVLTF
- | TRBJ2-7 | once | TRBV6-5 | TGTGCCAGCAGAAGGACTGGCGGGGAAACCTACGAGCAGTACTTC | CASRRTGGETYEQYF
TRBD1 | TRBJ2-4 | - | TRBV27 | TGTGCCAGCAGTCCTCCGGGACAGGGGGCCGGAGCCAAAAACATTCAGTACTTC | CASSPPGQGAGAKNIQYF
- | TRBJ2-7 | - | TRBV12-3/TRBV12-4 | TGTGCCAGCAGATCCCCAGGAGGGGGGAAAATAGAGCAGTACTTC | CASRSPGGGKIEQYF
TRBD1 | TRBJ1-2 | few | TRBV2 | TGTGCCAGCAGTGATATGAAGGGGGCGCGTGGCTACACCTTC | CASSDMKGARGYTF
- | TRBJ1-4 | - | TRBV20-1 | TGCAGTGCTAGGGAGTTGGGTGAAAAACTGTTTTTT | CSARELGEKLFF
TRBD1 | TRBJ1-4 | few | TRBV7-9 | TGTGCCAGCAGCCGGGACAGGGTGGATGAAAAACTGTTTTTT | CASSRDRVDEKLFF
- | TRBJ2-7 | - | TRBV5-1 | TGCGCCAGCAGCTTTGACGGCAGGGGTCGATCCGAGCAGTACTTC | CASSFDGRGRSEQYF
- | TRBJ2-7 | few | TRBV27 | TGTGCCAGCAGTTTATTGACTGGGTTCGAGCAGTACTTC | CASSLLTGFEQYF
- | TRBJ1-2 | - | TRBV3-1 | TGTGCCAGCAGCCAGAGCGAGGCGGGGAATGGCTACACCTTC | CASSQSEAGNGYTF
TRBD1 | TRBJ1-2 | - | TRBV27 | TGTGCCAGCAGTAAAACCCGGGACAGGGGGCTCACTAACTATGGCTACACCTTC | CASSKTRDRGLTNYGYTF
- | TRBJ2-7 | - | TRBV29-1 | TGCAGCGTTGGTCAGTCGGCCTACGAGCAGTACTTC | CSVGQSAYEQYF
- | TRBJ2-4 | few | TRBV12-3/TRBV12-4 | TGTGCCAGCAGTTTATTCTCGGGTGGGACTTTAGCCAAAAACATTCAGTACTTC | CASSLFSGGTLAKNIQYF
TRBD2 | TRBJ2-5 | - | TRBV27 | TGTGCCAGCAGTTTACTTCCACTCGCTAGCGGGGACGGGAACCAAGAGACCCAGTACTTC | CASSLLPLASGDGNQETQYF
- | TRBJ2-7 | few | TRBV12-3/TRBV12-4 | TGTGCCAGCAGTCCCCCAAGGGCTAGCGACGCCTACGAGCAGTACTTC | CASSPPRASDAYEQYF
- | TRBJ1-1 | few | TRBV6-2/TRBV6-3 | TGTGCCAGCAGTTATCCGAACACTGAAGCTTTCTTT | CASSYPNTEAFF
- | TRBJ2-1 | - | TRBV14 | TGTGCCAGCAGCCAGTATCAAGGACAGTTCCAAAATGAGCAGTTCTTC | CASSQYQGQFQNEQFF
- | TRBJ2-1 | - | TRBV5-1 | TGCGCCAGCAGCCCTCGCCCATACAATGAGCAGTTCTTC | CASSPRPYNEQFF
TRBD2 | TRBJ2-1 | few | TRBV5-1 | TGCGCCAGCAGCTGGGGACTAGCGGTCCCCTACAATGAGCAGTTCTTC | CASSWGLAVPYNEQFF
- | TRBJ2-1 | few | TRBV29-1 | TGCAGCGTACCTAAGGGACCCCGCGGGAATGAGCAGTTCTTC | CSVPKGPRGNEQFF
TRBD2 | TRBJ2-5 | once | TRBV7-9 | TGTGCCAGCAGCTTAGGGGGAGGGACGGAGACCCAGTACTTC | CASSLGGGTETQYF
- | TRBJ2-7 | few | TRBV7-2 | TGTGCCAGCAGCCACCCAAGGGTGGGGATCTACGAGCAGTACTTC | CASSHPRVGIYEQYF
TRBD2 | TRBJ2-1 | once | TRBV20-1 | TGCAGTGCTATTCAGGGCACTAGCGGGACGAACAATGAGCAGTTCTTC | CSAIQGTSGTNNEQFF
TRBD1 | TRBJ1-1 | few | TRBV28 | TGTGCCAGCACTCGGGACAGGGGGCTAGGCACTGAAGCTTTCTTT | CASTRDRGLGTEAFF
TRBD2 | TRBJ2-6 | few | TRBV27 | TGTGCCCGACGGGGGGACCGAAGCTCTGGGGCCAACGTCCTGACTTTC | CARRGDRSSGANVLTF
- | TRBJ1-2 | - | TRBV5-1 | TGCGCCAGCCGAGACACAGGGTTGAACTATGGCTACACCTTC | CASRDTGLNYGYTF
TRBD2 | TRBJ2-1 | - | TRBV20-1 | TGCAGTGCTAGCAGCGGGACTAGCGGGACTTCTGAGCAGTTCTTC | CSASSGTSGTSEQFF
- | TRBJ2-1 | once | TRBV5-1 | TGCGCCAGCAGCTTGGAGGCAGGAGGGGAGTTCTTC | CASSLEAGGEFF
- | TRBJ2-1 | few | TRBV2 | TGTGCCAGCAGTGCGGTGGGCTACAATGAGCAGTTCTTC | CASSAVGYNEQFF
TRBD2 | TRBJ2-3 | - | TRBV20-1 | TGCAGTGCTAGAACCCTAGCGGGAGCGGATACGCAGTATTTT | CSARTLAGADTQYF
- | TRBJ2-3 | - | TRBV12-3/TRBV12-4 | TGTGCCAGCAGGCAGGGGTTGGGTACGCAGTATTTT | CASRQGLGTQYF
- | TRBJ1-3 | - | TRBV12-3/TRBV12-4 | TGTGCCAGCAGTTGGGTGACGCTAAACACCATATATTTT | CASSWVTLNTIYF